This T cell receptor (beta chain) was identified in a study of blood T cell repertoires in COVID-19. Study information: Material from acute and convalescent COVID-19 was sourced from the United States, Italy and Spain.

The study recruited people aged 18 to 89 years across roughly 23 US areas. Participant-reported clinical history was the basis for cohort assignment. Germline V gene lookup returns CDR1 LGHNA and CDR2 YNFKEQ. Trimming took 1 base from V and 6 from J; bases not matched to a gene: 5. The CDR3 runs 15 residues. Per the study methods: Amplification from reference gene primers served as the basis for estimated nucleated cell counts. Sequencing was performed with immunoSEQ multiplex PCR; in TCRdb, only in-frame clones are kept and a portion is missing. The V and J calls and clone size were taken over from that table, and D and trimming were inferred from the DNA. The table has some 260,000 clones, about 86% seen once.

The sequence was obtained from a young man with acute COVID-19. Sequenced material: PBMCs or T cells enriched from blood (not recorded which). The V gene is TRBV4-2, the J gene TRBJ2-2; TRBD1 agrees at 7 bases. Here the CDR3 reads CASSQGTGRSGELFF. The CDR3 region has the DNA TGTGCCAGCAGCCAAGGGACAGGACGGTCCGGGGAGCTGTTTTTT.